A selection of T cell receptor beta chains follows, all from one sample in a study of vaccination effects on CD4 cells after COVID-19. Assay: immunoSEQ multiplex PCR; the TCRdb copy retains only in-frame clones and omits some. The table shows about 27,000 clones, with approximately 76% occurring only once. No antigen has been identified for these receptors. Sequences were derived from CD4+ T cells from PBMCs cultured with SARS-CoV-2 spike peptides, sampled before COVID-19 vaccination. These receptors came from a human donor who received a COVID-19 vaccine. Both conserved end residues are part of each CDR3. D genes are given only for firm matches. The listing skips clone size in some rows; elsewhere it reads once, few, many or a size class.

>TRBV20-1|11|NA|NA|TRBJ2-1
CSQYGYNEQFF
TGCAGTCAATACGGATACAATGAGCAGTTCTTC
>TRBV24-1|15|NA|TRBD1|TRBJ1-5
CATSDTTGSNQPQHF
TGTGCCACCAGTGACACGACAGGGAGCAATCAGCCCCAGCATTTT
>TRBV11-2|14|NA|TRBD2|TRBJ2-7
CASSLAGTTSEQYF
TGTGCCAGCAGCTTAGCCGGGACTACCTCCGAGCAGTACTTC
>TRBV30|17|NA|TRBD1|TRBJ1-4
CAWSRTPQGQGAEKLFF
TGTGCCTGGAGTAGAACTCCCCAGGGACAGGGAGCGGAAAAACTGTTTTTT
>TRBV6-1|16|NA|NA|TRBJ2-5
CASSEEWTGSLETQYF
TGTGCCAGCAGTGAAGAATGGACTGGTAGCTTGGAGACCCAGTACTTC
>TRBV12-5|18|NA|TRBD2|TRBJ2-2
CASGLDPSSGGRTGELFF
TGTGCTAGTGGTTTGGATCCTAGCTCGGGAGGTCGGACCGGGGAGCTGTTTTTT
>TRBV7-9|13|few|NA|TRBJ1-5
CASSLGVAQPQHF
TGTGCCAGCAGCTTAGGGGTAGCTCAGCCCCAGCATTTT
>TRBV11-2|15|few|NA|TRBJ2-1
CASSYSLGAYNEQFF
TGTGCCAGCAGCTATTCGCTAGGGGCTTACAATGAGCAGTTCTTC
>TRBV2|13|NA|NA|TRBJ2-1
CASSVQGNNEQFF
TGTGCCAGCAGTGTGCAAGGGAACAATGAGCAGTTCTTC
>TRBV25-1|16|NA|TRBD1|TRBJ1-4
CASSDPGTAINEKLFF
TGTGCCAGCAGTGACCCAGGGACAGCTATTAATGAAAAACTGTTTTTT
>TRBV7-8|15|NA|NA|TRBJ1-5
CASSLAGQNNQPQHF
TGTGCCAGCAGCTTAGCCGGCCAGAACAATCAGCCCCAGCATTTT
>TRBV5-1|12|NA|NA|TRBJ1-1
CASSLPGYEAFF
TGCGCCAGCAGTTTACCGGGCTACGAAGCTTTCTTT
>TRBV2|16|NA|NA|TRBJ2-5
CASTTELVGNQETQYF
TGTGCCAGCACCACAGAATTGGTGGGCAACCAAGAGACCCAGTACTTC
>TRBV28|15|few|NA|TRBJ2-4
CASSPPRAGKNIQYF
TGTGCCAGCAGTCCCCCGCGGGCGGGGAAAAACATTCAGTACTTC
>TRBV7-9|13|once|TRBD2|TRBJ2-5
CASSFRGGETQYF
TGTGCCAGCAGCTTTCGGGGGGGGGAGACCCAGTACTTC
>TRBV11-2|15|NA|TRBD1|TRBJ1-5
CASSPGQGFVQPQHF
TGTGCCAGCAGCCCCGGACAGGGCTTCGTGCAGCCCCAGCATTTT
>TRBV2|17|NA|TRBD2|TRBJ2-5
CASSDVWAGGYQETQYF
TGTGCCAGCAGTGACGTGTGGGCGGGGGGGTACCAAGAGACCCAGTACTTC
>TRBV7-2|13|NA|NA|TRBJ2-1
CASSSGVVNEQFF
TGTGCCAGCAGCTCAGGGGTAGTCAATGAGCAGTTCTTC
>TRBV11-3|14|few|NA|TRBJ2-1
CASSASLEDNEQFF
TGTGCCAGCAGCGCTTCCCTAGAGGACAATGAGCAGTTCTTC
>TRBV7-9|13|NA|NA|TRBJ2-5
CASSSRQAGTQYF
TGTGCCAGCAGCTCCCGACAAGCCGGGACCCAGTACTTC
>TRBV19|13|NA|NA|TRBJ1-2
CASSIPPGVRYTF
TGTGCCAGTAGTATTCCCCCAGGGGTACGCTACACCTTC
>TRBV7-2|16|NA|NA|TRBJ2-5
CASSPMMRAGKETQYF
TGTGCCAGCAGCCCCATGATGCGGGCGGGAAAAGAGACCCAGTACTTC
>TRBV6-4|15|NA|TRBD1|TRBJ2-3
CASSDSQGATDTQYF
TGTGCCAGCAGTGACTCACAGGGGGCCACAGATACGCAGTATTTT
>TRBV5-1|14|NA|TRBD1|TRBJ2-7
CASSAGQGAYEQYF
TGCGCCAGCAGCGCCGGACAGGGGGCCTACGAGCAGTACTTC
>TRBV19|14|NA|NA|TRBJ1-5
CASSIDRGPQPQHF
TGTGCCAGTAGTATAGACAGGGGCCCCCAGCCCCAGCATTTT
>TRBV4-1|18|once|NA|TRBJ1-1
CASSPLGLGRVLRTEAFF
TGCGCCAGCAGCCCTTTGGGGCTTGGGAGGGTATTAAGGACTGAAGCTTTCTTT
>TRBV6-5|13|NA|NA|TRBJ1-5
CASSPQAHQPQHF
TGTGCCAGCAGTCCACAGGCTCATCAGCCCCAGCATTTT
>TRBV5-1|14|NA|NA|TRBJ2-1
CASSLWERHNEQFF
TGCGCCAGCAGCTTGTGGGAACGGCACAATGAGCAGTTCTTC
>TRBV12-3/TRBV12-4|13|NA|NA|TRBJ1-6
CASSPTLRSPLHF
TGTGCCAGCAGCCCTACTCTTCGTTCACCCCTCCACTTT
>TRBV10-2|15|NA|TRBD2|TRBJ2-7
CASSVVASGTYEQYF
TGCGCCAGCAGTGTGGTGGCTAGCGGGACCTACGAGCAGTACTTC
>TRBV23-1|16|NA|NA|TRBJ2-4
CASSQSCREAKNIQYF
TGCGCCAGCAGTCAATCGTGCAGGGAGGCCAAAAACATTCAGTACTTC
>TRBV2|13|few|NA|TRBJ1-1
CASSGGGNTEAFF
TGTGCCAGCAGTGGCGGGGGGAACACTGAAGCTTTCTTT
>TRBV24-1|15|NA|NA|TRBJ2-3
CATSDLYGAADTQYF
TGTGCCACCAGTGATTTGTACGGGGCGGCAGATACGCAGTATTTT
>TRBV6-2/TRBV6-3|14|NA|NA|TRBJ2-3
CASSYRLNTDTQYF
TGTGCCAGCAGTTACAGACTGAACACAGATACGCAGTATTTT
>TRBV27|15|NA|TRBD1|TRBJ1-5
CASRSGQGGGQPQHF
TGTGCCAGCAGATCCGGACAGGGAGGGGGTCAGCCCCAGCATTTT
>TRBV10-3|13|NA|NA|TRBJ1-3
CAISPAGGNTIYF
TGTGCCATCAGTCCGGCTGGCGGAAACACCATATATTTT
>TRBV7-2|16|NA|NA|TRBJ2-5
CASSLLTGTVMWTQYF
TGTGCCAGCAGCTTGTTGACCGGGACTGTCATGTGGACCCAGTACTTC
>TRBV6-5|14|few|TRBD1|TRBJ1-2
CASSRTGNNYGYTF
TGTGCCAGCAGTAGGACAGGGAATAACTATGGCTACACCTTC
>TRBV10-2|15|NA|TRBD2|TRBJ2-5
CASTPFLAGMETQYF
TGCGCCAGCACCCCTTTTCTAGCGGGAATGGAGACCCAGTACTTC
>TRBV13|15|NA|NA|TRBJ2-4
CASSLSRQGGNIQYF
TGTGCCAGCAGCTTATCCAGACAGGGAGGGAACATTCAGTACTTC
>TRBV5-4|14|few|NA|TRBJ1-2
CASSSDPAGYGYTF
TGTGCCAGCAGCTCGGACCCAGCTGGCTATGGCTACACCTTC
>TRBV7-9|19|once|TRBD2|TRBJ2-3
CASSLKPGLAGSSTDTQYF
TGTGCCAGCAGCCTTAAACCGGGACTAGCGGGTTCTAGCACAGATACGCAGTATTTT